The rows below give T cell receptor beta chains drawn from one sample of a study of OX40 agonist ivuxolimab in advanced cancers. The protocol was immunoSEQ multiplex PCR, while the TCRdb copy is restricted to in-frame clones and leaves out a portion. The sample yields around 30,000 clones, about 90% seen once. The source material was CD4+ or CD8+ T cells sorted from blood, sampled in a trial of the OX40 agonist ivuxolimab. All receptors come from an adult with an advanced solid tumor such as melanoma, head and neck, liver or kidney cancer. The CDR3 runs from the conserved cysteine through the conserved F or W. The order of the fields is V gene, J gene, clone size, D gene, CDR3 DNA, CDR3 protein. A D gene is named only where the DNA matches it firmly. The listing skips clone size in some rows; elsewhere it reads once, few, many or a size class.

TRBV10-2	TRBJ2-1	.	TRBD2	TGCGCCAGCAAACTAGCGGTATCCTACAATGAGCAGTTCTTC	CASKLAVSYNEQFF
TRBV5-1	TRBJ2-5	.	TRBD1	TGCGCCAGCAGCTTGGGTGGGACAGGGGACCAAGAGACCCAGTACTTC	CASSLGGTGDQETQYF
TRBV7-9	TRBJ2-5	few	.	TGTGCCAGCGCCACCTTGTACCAAGAGACCCAGTACTTC	CASATLYQETQYF
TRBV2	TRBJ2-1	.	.	TGTGCCAGCAGTCAGGAAGGAGGTTCCTACAATGAGCAGTTCTTC	CASSQEGGSYNEQFF
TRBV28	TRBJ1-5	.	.	TGTGCCAGCACCCTAGGGCAACCCCGTCAGCCCCAGCATTTT	CASTLGQPRQPQHF
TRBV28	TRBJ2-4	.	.	TGTGCCAGCATGCCCCCTAGGGGAAACATTCAGTACTTC	CASMPPRGNIQYF
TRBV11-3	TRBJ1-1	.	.	TGTGCCAGCAGCTTCGGGGCAAACACTGAAGCTTTCTTT	CASSFGANTEAFF
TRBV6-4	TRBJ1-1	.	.	TGTGCCAGCAGTGAAAGGGTGGACACTGAAGCTTTCTTT	CASSERVDTEAFF
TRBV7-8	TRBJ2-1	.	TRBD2	TGTGCCAGCAGCTCGGGACTAGCGGGAATAAATGAGCAGTTCTTC	CASSSGLAGINEQFF
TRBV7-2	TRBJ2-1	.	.	TGTGCCAGCAGCACCTCTTACGGGAGCTCCTACAATGAGCAGTTCTTC	CASSTSYGSSYNEQFF
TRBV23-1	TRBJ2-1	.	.	TGCGCCAGCAGTCACAGGGATAATGAGCAGTTCTTC	CASSHRDNEQFF
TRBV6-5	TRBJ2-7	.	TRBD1	TGTGCCAGTCGAACAGGGGAGACCTACGAGCAGTACTTC	CASRTGETYEQYF
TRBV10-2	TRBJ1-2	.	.	TGCGCCATAAAGGTGGGGGACTATGGCTACACCTTC	CAIKVGDYGYTF
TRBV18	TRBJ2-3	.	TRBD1	TGTGCCAGCTCACCACGGGGACAGGGGGCAGGAGATACGCAGTATTTT	CASSPRGQGAGDTQYF
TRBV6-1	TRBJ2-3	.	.	TGTGCCAGCAGTGCTATATTAGGGGAAGGGGTCGATGATACGCAGTATTTT	CASSAILGEGVDDTQYF
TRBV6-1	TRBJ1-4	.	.	TGTGCCAGCAGTGAAGGGGGGGAGGGTGAAAAACTGTTTTTT	CASSEGGEGEKLFF
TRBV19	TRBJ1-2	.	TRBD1	TGTGCCAGTAGTATACAGGGGGCCGGCTATGGCTACACCTTC	CASSIQGAGYGYTF
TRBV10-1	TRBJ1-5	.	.	TGCGCCAGCACCAAGAATGGCCAGCCCCAGCATTTT	CASTKNGQPQHF
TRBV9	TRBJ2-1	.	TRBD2	TGTGCCAGCAGCGTAGCTCCCGGGGGGGGCGGTGAGCAGTTCTTC	CASSVAPGGGGEQFF
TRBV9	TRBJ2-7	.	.	TGTGCCAGCAGCGTAGGGGGGGACTCCTACGAGCAGTACTTC	CASSVGGDSYEQYF
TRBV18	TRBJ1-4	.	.	TGTGCCAGCTCCCAACGACAGGACTTGGGCGAAAAACTGTTTTTT	CASSQRQDLGEKLFF
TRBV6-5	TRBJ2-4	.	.	TGTGCCAGCCGGGGACCGGGGGACATTCAGTACTTC	CASRGPGDIQYF
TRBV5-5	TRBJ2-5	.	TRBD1	TGTGCCAGCAGCCGACCGATGGGACAGAACCAAGAGACCCAGTACTTC	CASSRPMGQNQETQYF
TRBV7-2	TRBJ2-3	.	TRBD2	TGTGCCAGCAGCCCCATAGCGGGGGCTCACACAGATACGCAGTATTTT	CASSPIAGAHTDTQYF
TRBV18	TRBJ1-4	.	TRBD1	TGTGCCAGCTCACCGAGCCAGGGACAGGTCGGTGAAAAACTGTTTTTT	CASSPSQGQVGEKLFF
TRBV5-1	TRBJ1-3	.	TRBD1	TGCGCCAGCAGCCCCGGGACAGGTGGCTCTGGAAACACCATATATTTT	CASSPGTGGSGNTIYF
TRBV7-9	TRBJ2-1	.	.	TGTGCCAGCAGCAGGGGCAATGAGCAGTTCTTC	CASSRGNEQFF
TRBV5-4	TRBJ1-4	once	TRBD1	TGTGCCAGCAGCCGGGACAGGGGGCCTAATGAAAAACTGTTTTTT	CASSRDRGPNEKLFF
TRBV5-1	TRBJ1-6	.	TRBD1	TGCGCCAGCAGCCAGGGACAGCCCAATTCACCCCTCCACTTT	CASSQGQPNSPLHF
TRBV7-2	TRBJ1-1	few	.	TGTGCCAGCAGCCGTGGGGCGGCTCTCACTGAAGCTTTCTTT	CASSRGAALTEAFF
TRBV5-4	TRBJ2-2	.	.	TGTGCCAGCAGCTTGGAACGAGGGGAGCTGTTTTTT	CASSLERGELFF
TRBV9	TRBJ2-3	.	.	TGTGCCAGCAGCGCCGGCCATCCCACAGATACGCAGTATTTT	CASSAGHPTDTQYF
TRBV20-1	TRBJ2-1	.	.	TGCAGCCCGATTCAAAACAATGAGCAGTTCTTC	CSPIQNNEQFF
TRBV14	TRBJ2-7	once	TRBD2	TGTGCCAGCAGCCAGTTACCGGGGGGATCCTACGAGCAGTACTTC	CASSQLPGGSYEQYF
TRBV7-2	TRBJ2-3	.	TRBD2	TGTGCCAGCAGCTTAATGACTAGCCTCACAGATACGCAGTATTTT	CASSLMTSLTDTQYF
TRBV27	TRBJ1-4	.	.	TGTGCCAGCAGTTTCGGGCGAGGAGGTGAAAAACTGTTTTTT	CASSFGRGGEKLFF
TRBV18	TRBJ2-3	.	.	TGTGCCAGCTCACCGGAGGATACGCAGTATTTT	CASSPEDTQYF
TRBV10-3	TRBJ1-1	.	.	TGTGCCATCAGCCAACAGGGGAACACTGAAGCTTTCTTT	CAISQQGNTEAFF
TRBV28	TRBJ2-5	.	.	TGTGCCAGCAGTTTAAGGGTAGGAGAGACCCAGTACTTC	CASSLRVGETQYF
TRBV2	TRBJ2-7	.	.	TGTGCCAGCACCCGGGACATCAGCTCCTACGAGCAGTACTTC	CASTRDISSYEQYF
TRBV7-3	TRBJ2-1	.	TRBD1	TGTGCCAGCAGCCCCCGGACAGGGGGTAACAATGAGCAGTTCTTC	CASSPRTGGNNEQFF
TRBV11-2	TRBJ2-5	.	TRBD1	TGTGCCAGCAGCCCAATTGGACAGGGCTCGGAGACCCAGTACTTC	CASSPIGQGSETQYF
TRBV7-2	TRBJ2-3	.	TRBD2	TGTGCCAGCAGCTTAAGCCTAGCGGGGGGTCCAGATACGCAGTATTTT	CASSLSLAGGPDTQYF
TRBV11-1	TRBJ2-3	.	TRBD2	TGTGCCAGCAGCGACAGGACTAGCTCAGATACGCAGTATTTT	CASSDRTSSDTQYF
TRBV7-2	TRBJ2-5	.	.	TGTGCCAGCAGCTCCGGTGGGCCCTTTCCATGGGGAGAGACCCAGTACTTC	CASSSGGPFPWGETQYF
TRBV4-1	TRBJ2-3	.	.	TGCGCCAGCAGCCGCCAACCGGGCTGGACAGATACGCAGTATTTT	CASSRQPGWTDTQYF
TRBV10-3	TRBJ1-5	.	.	TGTGCCATCAGTGAGTCGACCAACCCCGCCAGTGGCAATCAGCCCCAGCATTTT	CAISESTNPASGNQPQHF
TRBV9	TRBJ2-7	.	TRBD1	TGTGCCAGCTCCGAGGGGGCGCAGGGGATCTACGAGCAGTACTTC	CASSEGAQGIYEQYF
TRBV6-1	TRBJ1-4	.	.	TGTGCCAGCAGTTCCCCCGGGAGTAATGAAAAACTGTTTTTT	CASSSPGSNEKLFF
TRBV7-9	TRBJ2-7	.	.	TGTGCCAGCAGCTCAGGGACTGAGCAGTACTTC	CASSSGTEQYF